This record concerns one T cell receptor beta chain sequence. Its antigen is still unknown. The sample originates from a study of shared clonotypes between healthy human individuals. Study-wide points: Donor scarcity curtailed the genetic and exposure-history diversity represented herein.

Every subset had its genomic DNA shared out evenly among several immunoSEQ plates. Original analysis: Junction-only sequences without quality scores came from ImmunoSEQ, so filtering differed. TCRdb's copy holds only in-frame clones and misses some; the assay was immunoSEQ multiplex PCR. V, J and clone size are those of that table, while D and trimming were read from the DNA. This table holds about 510,000 clones, about 75% found once. This CDR3 has 16 residues. V was clipped by 4 bases and J by 1 base; unmatched bases: 5. CDR1 is SGHTA and CDR2 is FQGNSA in the germline V gene. All donors were Caucasian adults living in Nashville, Tennessee.

The chain recombines TRBV7-2 with TRBJ2-3, with TRBD2 matching over 10 bases. The receptor comes from a woman aged 35 to 49 in good health. Some clones in this sample may be carry-over from other donors' samples. The sample comprised PBMCs. The CDR3 DNA reads TGTGCCAGCAGCTCGGGACTAGCGAAGGGCACAGATACGCAGTATTTT. It is translated as CASSSGLAKGTDTQYF.